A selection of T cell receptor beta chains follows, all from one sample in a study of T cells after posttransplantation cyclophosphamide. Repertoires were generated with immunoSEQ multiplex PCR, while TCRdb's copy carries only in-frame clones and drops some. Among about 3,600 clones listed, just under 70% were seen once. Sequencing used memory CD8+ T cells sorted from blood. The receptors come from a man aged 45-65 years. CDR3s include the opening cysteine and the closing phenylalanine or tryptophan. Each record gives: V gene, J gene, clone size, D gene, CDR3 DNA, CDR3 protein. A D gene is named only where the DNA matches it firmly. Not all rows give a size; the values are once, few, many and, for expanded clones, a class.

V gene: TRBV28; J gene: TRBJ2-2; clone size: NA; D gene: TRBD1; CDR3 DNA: TGTGCCAGCAGTTTAGACAGGGGTGGAGGCGGGGAGCTGTTTTTT; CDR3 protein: CASSLDRGGGGELFF
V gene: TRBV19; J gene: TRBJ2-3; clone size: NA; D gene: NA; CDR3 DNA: TGTGCCAGTAGTATCGGCGGGGTCACAACAGATACGCAGTATTTT; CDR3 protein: CASSIGGVTTDTQYF
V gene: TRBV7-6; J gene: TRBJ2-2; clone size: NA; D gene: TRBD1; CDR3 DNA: TGTGCCAGCAGCTTAGCCCTCGGACAGGGGAGTAATACAGGCACCGGGGAGCTGTTTTTT; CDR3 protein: CASSLALGQGSNTGTGELFF
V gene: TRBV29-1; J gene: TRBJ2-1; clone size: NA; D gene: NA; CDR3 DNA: TGCAGCGTTGATATCTATGTCGTATACAATGAGCAGTTCTTC; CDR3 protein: CSVDIYVVYNEQFF
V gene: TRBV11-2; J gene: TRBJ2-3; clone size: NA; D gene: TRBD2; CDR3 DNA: TGTGCCAGCAGCTTTTTTAGCGGGGGAGCAGATACGCAGTATTTT; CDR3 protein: CASSFFSGGADTQYF
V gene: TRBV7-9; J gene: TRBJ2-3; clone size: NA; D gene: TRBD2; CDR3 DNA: TGTGCCAGCAGCGCTTTAGCGGGAGAAGGGGATACGCAGTATTTT; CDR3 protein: CASSALAGEGDTQYF
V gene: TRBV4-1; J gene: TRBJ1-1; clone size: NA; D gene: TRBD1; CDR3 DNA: TGCGCCAGCAGCCGGTCGACAGGGGCGAACACTGAAGCTTTCTTT; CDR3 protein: CASSRSTGANTEAFF
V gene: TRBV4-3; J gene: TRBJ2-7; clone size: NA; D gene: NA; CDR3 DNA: TGCGCCAGCAGCCAAGATGCCAGGGGTGGATACGAGCAGTACTTC; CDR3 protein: CASSQDARGGYEQYF
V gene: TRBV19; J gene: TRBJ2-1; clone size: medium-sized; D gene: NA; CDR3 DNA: TGTGCCAGTAGGTCTCTAACCGGCTCCTACAATGAGCAGTTCTTC; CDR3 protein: CASRSLTGSYNEQFF
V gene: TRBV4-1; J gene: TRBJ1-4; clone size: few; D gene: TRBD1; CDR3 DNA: TGCGCCAGCAGCCAAGGAGCAGGGGACAGTGAAAAACTGTTTTTT; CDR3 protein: CASSQGAGDSEKLFF
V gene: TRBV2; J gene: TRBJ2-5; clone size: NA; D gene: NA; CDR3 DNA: TGTGCCAGCGAAGAGAGTCGGTTAGAGACCCAGTACTTC; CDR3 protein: CASEESRLETQYF
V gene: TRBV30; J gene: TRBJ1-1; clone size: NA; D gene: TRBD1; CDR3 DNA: TGTGCCTGGAGTGGGGGACAGGGAGTCACTGAAGCTTTCTTT; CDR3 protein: CAWSGGQGVTEAFF
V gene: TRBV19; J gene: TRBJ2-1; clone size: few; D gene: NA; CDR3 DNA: TGTGCCAGTAGTGTCGGGGGTTTCGATGAGCAGTTCTTC; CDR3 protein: CASSVGGFDEQFF
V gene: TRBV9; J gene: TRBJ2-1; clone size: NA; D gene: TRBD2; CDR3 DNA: TGTGCCAGCAGCACGGGACTAGCTAAGGAGCAGTTCTTC; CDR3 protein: CASSTGLAKEQFF
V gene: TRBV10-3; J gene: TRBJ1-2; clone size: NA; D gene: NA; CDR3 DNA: TGTGCCATTCTCCTCGGCGGGGTGGCCGGTGGCTACACCTTC; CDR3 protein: CAILLGGVAGGYTF
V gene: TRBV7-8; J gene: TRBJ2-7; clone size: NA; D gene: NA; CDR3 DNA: TGTGCCAGCAGCATCCCGTCGGACAGTACCTTAACCTACGAGCAGTACTTC; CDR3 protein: CASSIPSDSTLTYEQYF
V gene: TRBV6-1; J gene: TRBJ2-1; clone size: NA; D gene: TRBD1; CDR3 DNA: TGTGCCAGCAGTCACCCGGGACAGCTCAATGAGCAGTTCTTC; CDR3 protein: CASSHPGQLNEQFF
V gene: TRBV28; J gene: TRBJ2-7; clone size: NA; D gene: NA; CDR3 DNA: TGTGCCAGCAGTCCCAAGGACAGCGACTACGAGCAGTACTTC; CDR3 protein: CASSPKDSDYEQYF
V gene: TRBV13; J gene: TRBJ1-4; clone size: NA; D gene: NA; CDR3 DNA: TGTGCCAGCAGCTCAGGACAGTTTAATGAAAAACTGTTTTTT; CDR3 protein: CASSSGQFNEKLFF
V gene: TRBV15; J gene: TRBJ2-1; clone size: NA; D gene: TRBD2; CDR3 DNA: TGTGCCACCAGCAGAGTTGGGGGGACTAGCGGGAACACTGAGCAGTTCTTC; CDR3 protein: CATSRVGGTSGNTEQFF
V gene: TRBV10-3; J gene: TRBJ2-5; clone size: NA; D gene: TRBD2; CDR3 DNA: TGTGCCATCAGTGAAGGCTTTGGACTAGGGGAAGAGACCCAGTACTTC; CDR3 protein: CAISEGFGLGEETQYF
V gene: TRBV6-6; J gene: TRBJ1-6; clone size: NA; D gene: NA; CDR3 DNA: TGTGCCAGCAGTTACCTACAGGTATCGAGTTCACCCCTCCACTTT; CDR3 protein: CASSYLQVSSSPLHF
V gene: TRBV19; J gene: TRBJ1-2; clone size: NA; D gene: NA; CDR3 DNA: TGTGCCAGTAGTATAATTGTTAGCTATGGCTACACCTTC; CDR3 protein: CASSIIVSYGYTF
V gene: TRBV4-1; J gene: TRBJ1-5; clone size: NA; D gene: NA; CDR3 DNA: TGCGCCAGCAGCCAATTCGGACACGGCGGTGTGAATCAGCCCCAGCATTTT; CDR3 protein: CASSQFGHGGVNQPQHF
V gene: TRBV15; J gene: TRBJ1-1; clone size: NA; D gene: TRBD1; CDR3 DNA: TGTGCCACCAGCAGAGATCGGATCGAGGGGGCGAGGACTGAAGCTTTCTTT; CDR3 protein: CATSRDRIEGARTEAFF
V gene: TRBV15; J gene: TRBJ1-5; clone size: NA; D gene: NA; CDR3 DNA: TGTGCCACCAGCAGAGATTGGGCAGCAAATCAGCCCCAGCATTTT; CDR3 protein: CATSRDWAANQPQHF
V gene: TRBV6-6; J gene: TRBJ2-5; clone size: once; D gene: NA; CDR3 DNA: TGTGCCAGCAGTTACTCCCTAGTGGAGACCCAGTACTTC; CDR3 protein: CASSYSLVETQYF
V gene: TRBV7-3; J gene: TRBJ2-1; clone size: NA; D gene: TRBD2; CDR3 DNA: TGTGCCAGCGGTCGGGGGGACAATGAGCAGTTCTTC; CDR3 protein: CASGRGDNEQFF
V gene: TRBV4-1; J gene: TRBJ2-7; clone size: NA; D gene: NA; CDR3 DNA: TGCGCCAGCAGCTTAGCGGACGATACCTACGAGCAGTACTTC; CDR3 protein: CASSLADDTYEQYF
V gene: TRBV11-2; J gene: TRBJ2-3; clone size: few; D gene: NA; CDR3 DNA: TGTGCCAGCAGCTTAGCCCCGCTTGGGCCAAAGGGGACAGATACGCAGTATTTT; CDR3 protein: CASSLAPLGPKGTDTQYF
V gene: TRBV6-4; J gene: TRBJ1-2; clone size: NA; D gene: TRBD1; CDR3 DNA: TGTGCCAGCAGCTCCGGGACAGACTATGGCTACACCTTC; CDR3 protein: CASSSGTDYGYTF
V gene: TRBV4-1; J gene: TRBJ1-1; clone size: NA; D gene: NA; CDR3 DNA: TGCGCCAGCAGCCCGGGAGTGGGCGAAGCTTTCTTT; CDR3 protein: CASSPGVGEAFF
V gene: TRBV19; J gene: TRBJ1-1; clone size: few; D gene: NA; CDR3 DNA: TGTGCCAGTAGTAAGGGGGGGCTCCAGCCAGAAGCTTTCTTT; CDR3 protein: CASSKGGLQPEAFF
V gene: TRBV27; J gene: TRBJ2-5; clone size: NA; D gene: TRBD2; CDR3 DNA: TGTGCCAGCAGTTTATCCCCGATCGGGACTAGCAATGGAGAGACCCAGTACTTC; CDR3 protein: CASSLSPIGTSNGETQYF
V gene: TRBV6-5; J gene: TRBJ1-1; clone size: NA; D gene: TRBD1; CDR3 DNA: TGTGCCAGCAGTTTAGACAGGGATCTGAACACTGAAGCTTTCTTT; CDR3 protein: CASSLDRDLNTEAFF
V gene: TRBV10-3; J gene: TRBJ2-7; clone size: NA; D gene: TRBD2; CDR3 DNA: TGTGCCATCAGTGACGGGGGGTCTAGCTCCTACGAGCAGTACTTC; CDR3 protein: CAISDGGSSSYEQYF
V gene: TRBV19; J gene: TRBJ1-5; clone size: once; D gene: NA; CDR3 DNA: TGTGCCAGTAGCCTACTCGGGGGGATTTATAGCAATCAGCCCCAGCATTTT; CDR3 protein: CASSLLGGIYSNQPQHF
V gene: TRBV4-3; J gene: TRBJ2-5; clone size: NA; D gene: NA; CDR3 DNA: TGCGCCAGCAGCCCGGGACACGGACAAGAGACCCAGTACTTC; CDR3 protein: CASSPGHGQETQYF
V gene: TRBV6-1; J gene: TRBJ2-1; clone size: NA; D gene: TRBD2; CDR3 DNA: TGTGCCAGCAGCACTAGCGGCAATGAGCAGTTCTTC; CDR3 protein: CASSTSGNEQFF
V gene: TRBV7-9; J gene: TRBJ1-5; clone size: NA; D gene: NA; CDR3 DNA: TGTGCCAGCAGCTTGCCCGGACTGAATCAGCCCCAGCATTTT; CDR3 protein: CASSLPGLNQPQHF
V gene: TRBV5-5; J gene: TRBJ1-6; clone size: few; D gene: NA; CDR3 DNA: TGTGCCAGCAGCTTGGAAGTCAACGAGTCACCCCTCCACTTT; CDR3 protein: CASSLEVNESPLHF
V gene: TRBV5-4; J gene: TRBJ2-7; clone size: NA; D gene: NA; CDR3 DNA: TGTGCCAGCAGCGCCGGGACACACTACGAGCAGTACTTC; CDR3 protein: CASSAGTHYEQYF
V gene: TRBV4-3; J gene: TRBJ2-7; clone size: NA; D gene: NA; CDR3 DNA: TGCGCCAGCAGCCAGGAGGACAGCTCCTACGAGCAGTACTTC; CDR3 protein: CASSQEDSSYEQYF
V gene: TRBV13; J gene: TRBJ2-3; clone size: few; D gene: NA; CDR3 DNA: TGTGCCAGCAGCGGAGGGGAATGGGATACGCAGTATTTT; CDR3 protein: CASSGGEWDTQYF
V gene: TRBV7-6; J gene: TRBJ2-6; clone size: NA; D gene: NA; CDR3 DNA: TGTGCCAGCAGCTTCGACTCCCCTGGGGCCAACGTCCTGACTTTC; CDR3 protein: CASSFDSPGANVLTF
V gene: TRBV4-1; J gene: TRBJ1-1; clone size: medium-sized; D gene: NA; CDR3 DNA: TGCGCCAGCAGCCACCAGGGGTTCCCAGCTTTCTTT; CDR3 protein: CASSHQGFPAFF
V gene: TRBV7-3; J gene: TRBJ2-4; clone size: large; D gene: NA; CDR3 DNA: TGTGCCAGCAGCTTAGGGCTATTCCCAAGCATTCAGTACTTC; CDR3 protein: CASSLGLFPSIQYF
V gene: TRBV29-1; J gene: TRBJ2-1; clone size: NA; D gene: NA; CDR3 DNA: TGCAGCGTTGTTAAACCCGTGGTCTGGCATGAGCAGTTCTTC; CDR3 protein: CSVVKPVVWHEQFF
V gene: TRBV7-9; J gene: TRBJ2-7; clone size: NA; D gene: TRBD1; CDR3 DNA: TGTGCCAGCAGCCATACAATAGGGACAGGTGATTCGTACGAGCAGTACTTC; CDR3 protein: CASSHTIGTGDSYEQYF
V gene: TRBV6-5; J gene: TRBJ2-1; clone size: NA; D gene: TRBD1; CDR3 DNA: TGTGCCAGCAGTTCCGGGACAGGGAAGTATGAGCAGTTCTTC; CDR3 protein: CASSSGTGKYEQFF
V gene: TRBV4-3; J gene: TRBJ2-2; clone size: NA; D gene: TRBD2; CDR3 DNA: TGCGCCAGCAGCAGCGGGGTCGAAATGGATACCGGGGAGCTGTTTTTT; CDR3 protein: CASSSGVEMDTGELFF
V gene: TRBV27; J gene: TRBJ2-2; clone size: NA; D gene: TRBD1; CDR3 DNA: TGTGCCAGCAGTTTTCGACCGGGACAGGGAATACTCGGGGAGCTGTTTTTT; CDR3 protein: CASSFRPGQGILGELFF
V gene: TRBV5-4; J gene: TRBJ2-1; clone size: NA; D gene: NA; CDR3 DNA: TGTGCCAGCAGCACCGGGGGTGACTCAGCTTACAATGAGCAGTTCTTC; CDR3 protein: CASSTGGDSAYNEQFF
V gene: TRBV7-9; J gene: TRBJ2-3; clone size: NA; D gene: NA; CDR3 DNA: TGTGCCAGCGGCCCATATATTGGGGCGGTAGATACGCAGTATTTT; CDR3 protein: CASGPYIGAVDTQYF
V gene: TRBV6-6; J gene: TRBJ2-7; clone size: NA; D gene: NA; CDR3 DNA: TGTGCCAGCAGTTACTCGGCGGGGGCGATCGAGCAGTACTTC; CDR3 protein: CASSYSAGAIEQYF
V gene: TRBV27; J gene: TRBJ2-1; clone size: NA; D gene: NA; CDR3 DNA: TGTGCCAGCCAGGGCTTTAGCTCCTACAATGAGCAGTTCTTC; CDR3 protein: CASQGFSSYNEQFF
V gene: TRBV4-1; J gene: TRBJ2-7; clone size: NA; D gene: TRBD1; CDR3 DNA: TGCGCCAGCAGCCAAGGGGGGACAGGGGAAGTTATCCACGAGCAGTACTTC; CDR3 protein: CASSQGGTGEVIHEQYF
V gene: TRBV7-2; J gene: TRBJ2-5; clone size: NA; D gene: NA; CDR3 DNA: TGTGCCAGCAGCTTAGGGCGGGAGACCCAGTACTTC; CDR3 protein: CASSLGRETQYF
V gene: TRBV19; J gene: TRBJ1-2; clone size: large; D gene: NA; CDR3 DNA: TGTGCCAGTAGTATAGGTTGGACAAGTGGCTACACCTTC; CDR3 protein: CASSIGWTSGYTF
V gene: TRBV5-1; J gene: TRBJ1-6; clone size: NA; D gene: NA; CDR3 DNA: TGCGCCAGCAGGGGCCAGAGGGCCGAAAATTCACCCCTCCACTTT; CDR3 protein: CASRGQRAENSPLHF